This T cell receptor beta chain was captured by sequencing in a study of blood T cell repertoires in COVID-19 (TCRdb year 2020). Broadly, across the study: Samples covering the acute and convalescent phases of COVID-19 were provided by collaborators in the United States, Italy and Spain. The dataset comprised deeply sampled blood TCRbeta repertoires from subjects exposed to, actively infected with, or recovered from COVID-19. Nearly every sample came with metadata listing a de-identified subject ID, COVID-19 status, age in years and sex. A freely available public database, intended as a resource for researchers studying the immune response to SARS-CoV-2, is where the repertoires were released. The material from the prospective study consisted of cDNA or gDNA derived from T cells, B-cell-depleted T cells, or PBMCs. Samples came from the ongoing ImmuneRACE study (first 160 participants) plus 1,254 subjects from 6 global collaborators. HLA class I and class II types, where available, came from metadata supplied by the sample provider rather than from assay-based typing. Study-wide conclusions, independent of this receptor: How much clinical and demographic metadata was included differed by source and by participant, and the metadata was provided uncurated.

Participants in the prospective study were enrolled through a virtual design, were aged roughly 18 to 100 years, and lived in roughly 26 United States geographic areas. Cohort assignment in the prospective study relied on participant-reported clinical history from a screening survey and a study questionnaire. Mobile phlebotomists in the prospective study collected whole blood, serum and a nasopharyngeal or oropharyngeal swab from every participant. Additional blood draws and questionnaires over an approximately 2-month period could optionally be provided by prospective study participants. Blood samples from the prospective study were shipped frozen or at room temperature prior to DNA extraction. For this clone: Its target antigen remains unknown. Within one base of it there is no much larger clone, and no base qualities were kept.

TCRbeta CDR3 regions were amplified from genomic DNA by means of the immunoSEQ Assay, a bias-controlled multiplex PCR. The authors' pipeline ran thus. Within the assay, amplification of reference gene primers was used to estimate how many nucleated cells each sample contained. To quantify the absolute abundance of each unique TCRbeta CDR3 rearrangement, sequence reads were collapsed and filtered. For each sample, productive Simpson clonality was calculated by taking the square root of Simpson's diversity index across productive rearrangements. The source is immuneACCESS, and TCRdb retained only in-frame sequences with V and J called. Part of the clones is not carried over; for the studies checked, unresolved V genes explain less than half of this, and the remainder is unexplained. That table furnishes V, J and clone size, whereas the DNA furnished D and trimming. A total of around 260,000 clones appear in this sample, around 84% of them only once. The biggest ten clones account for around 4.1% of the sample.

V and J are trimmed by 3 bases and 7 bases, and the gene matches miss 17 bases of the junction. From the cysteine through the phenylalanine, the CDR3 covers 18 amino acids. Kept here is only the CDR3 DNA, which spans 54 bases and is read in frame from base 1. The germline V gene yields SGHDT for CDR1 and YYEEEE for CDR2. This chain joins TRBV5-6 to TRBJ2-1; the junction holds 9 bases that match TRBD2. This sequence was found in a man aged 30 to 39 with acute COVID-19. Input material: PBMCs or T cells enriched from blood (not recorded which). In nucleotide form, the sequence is TGTGCCAGCAGCTGGGGGACGGTTCGGGCGGGAGGGAAGAATGAGCAGTTCTTC. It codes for CASSWGTVRAGGKNEQFF. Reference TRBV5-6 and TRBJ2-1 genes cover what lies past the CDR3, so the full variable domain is DAGVTQSPTHLIKTRGQQVTLRCSPKSGHDTVSWYQQALGQGPQFIFQYYEEEERQRGNFPDRFSGHQFPNYSSELNVNALLLGDSALYLCASSWGTVRAGGKNEQFFGPGTRLTVL.